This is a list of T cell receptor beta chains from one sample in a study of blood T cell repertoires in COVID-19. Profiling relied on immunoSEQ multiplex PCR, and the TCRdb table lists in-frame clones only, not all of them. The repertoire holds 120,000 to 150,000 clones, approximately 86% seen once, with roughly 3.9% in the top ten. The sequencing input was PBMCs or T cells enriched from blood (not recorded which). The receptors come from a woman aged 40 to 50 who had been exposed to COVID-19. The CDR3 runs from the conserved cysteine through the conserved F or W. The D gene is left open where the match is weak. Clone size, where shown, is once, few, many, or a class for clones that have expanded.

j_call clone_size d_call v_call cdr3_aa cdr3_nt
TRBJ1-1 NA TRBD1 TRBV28 CASNPGQGNTEAFF TGTGCCAGCAATCCGGGACAGGGGAACACTGAAGCTTTCTTT
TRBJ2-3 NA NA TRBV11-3 CASSLDPPFAGSTDTQYF TGTGCCAGCAGCTTAGATCCCCCCTTTGCGGGAAGCACAGATACGCAGTATTTT
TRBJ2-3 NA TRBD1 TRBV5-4 CASSSTGTGKDTQYF TGTGCCAGCAGCTCCACCGGGACAGGGAAAGATACGCAGTATTTT
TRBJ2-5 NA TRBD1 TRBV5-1 CASRPNTGAETQYF TGCGCCAGCAGACCAAACACAGGGGCCGAGACCCAGTACTTC
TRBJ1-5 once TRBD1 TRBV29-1 CSVSTGDQPQHF TGCAGCGTTTCTACAGGGGATCAGCCCCAGCATTTT
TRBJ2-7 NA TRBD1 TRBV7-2 CASSLARTGTYEQYF TGTGCCAGCAGCTTAGCTCGGACAGGGACCTACGAGCAGTACTTC
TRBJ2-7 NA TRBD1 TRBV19 CASSVGAGQGSYEQYF TGTGCCAGTAGTGTGGGGGCGGGACAGGGCTCCTACGAGCAGTACTTC
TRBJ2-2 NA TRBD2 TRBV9 CASTGTSGRTGELFF TGTGCCAGCACCGGGACTAGCGGGAGGACCGGGGAGCTGTTTTTT
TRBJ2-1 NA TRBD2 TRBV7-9 CASSLDGRYNEQFF TGTGCCAGCAGCTTAGACGGGAGGTACAATGAGCAGTTCTTC
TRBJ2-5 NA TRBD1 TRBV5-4 CASSKNDREETQYF TGTGCCAGCAGCAAAAACGACAGGGAAGAGACCCAGTACTTC
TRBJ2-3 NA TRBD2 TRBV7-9 CASGSGRVTDTQYF TGTGCCAGCGGTAGCGGGAGAGTCACAGATACGCAGTATTTT
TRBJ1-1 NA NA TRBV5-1 CASSLGVTAEAFF TGCGCCAGCAGCTTGGGCGTAACCGCTGAAGCTTTCTTT
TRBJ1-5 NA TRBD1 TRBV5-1 CASSLDWTGVEPQHF TGCGCCAGCAGCTTGGACTGGACAGGTGTTGAGCCCCAGCATTTT
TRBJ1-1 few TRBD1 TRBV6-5 CASRGTGTGTEAFF TGTGCCAGCAGAGGGACAGGGACGGGCACTGAAGCTTTCTTT
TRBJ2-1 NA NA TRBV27 CASRNRGLDNEQFF TGTGCCAGCAGGAATCGGGGATTGGACAATGAGCAGTTCTTC
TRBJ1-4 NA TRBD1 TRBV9 CASSVEGTGAGEKLFF TGTGCCAGCAGCGTAGAGGGGACAGGGGCGGGCGAAAAACTGTTTTTT
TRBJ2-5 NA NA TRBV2 CASSDPPGETQYF TGTGCCAGCAGTGACCCCCCGGGAGAGACCCAGTACTTC
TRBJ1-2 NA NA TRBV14 CASSQGTLRGTYGYTF TGTGCCAGCAGCCAAGGAACCCTAAGGGGGACCTATGGCTACACCTTC
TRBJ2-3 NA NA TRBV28 CASSLPYTTLSTDTQYF TGTGCCAGCAGTTTACCCTATACCACCCTTAGCACAGATACGCAGTATTTT